The 31 T cell receptor beta chains below come from one sample, sequenced in a study of blood T cell repertoires in COVID-19 (dated by TCRdb to the early 2020s). Libraries were built with the immunoSEQ multiplex PCR assay. TCRdb mirrors the immuneACCESS table, restricted to in-frame sequences. Some clones are absent from its copies; in checked studies, under half trace to an unresolved V gene, and the reason for the others is unknown. In all, the sample holds 75,000 to 90,000 clones, and 86% of those were seen once. About 8.5% of the sample belongs to the ten largest clones. The source material was peripheral blood. All receptors derive from a man aged 45-65 years with active COVID-19.

This clone came up a few times. The chain couples TRBV27 to TRBJ2-1, with 9 bases lining up with TRBD1. CDR1 MNHEY and CDR2 SMNVEV come from the germline V gene (reference sequence). The CDR3 has 16 amino acids. The junction had 5 bases not matched to a gene; V was cut back by 4 bases and J by 1 base. The CDR3 is CASSSADRGSYNEQFF. The CDR3 bases are TGTGCCAGCAGTTCAGCCGACAGGGGGTCCTACAATGAGCAGTTCTTC.

The V gene is TRBV18, the J gene TRBJ2-3; 10 bases align to TRBD2. There are 15 residues in the CDR3. Germline loops: CDR1 KGHSH, CDR2 LQKENI. The ends lost 4 bases at V and 5 bases at J; junction bases unmatched: 6. In DNA form, the CDR3 reads TGTGCCAGCTCACGGAGCGGGGGGGCGAGAGATACGCAGTATTTT. Translation gives CASSRSGGARDTQYF.

The chain recombines TRBV19 with TRBJ1-5, with D possibly being TRBD1 (6 bases). V lost 2 bases, J lost 0 bases, and 14 bases lay in between. The CDR3 runs 17 residues. Germline V lookup: CDR1 LNHDA, CDR2 SQIVND (reference sequence). CDR3 region: CASSIRAGVNSNQPQHF. For the CDR3, the DNA is TGTGCCAGTAGTATAAGGGCAGGGGTAAATAGCAATCAGCCCCAGCATTTT.

This clone appeared a single time. The chain has TRBV28 and TRBJ1-2, with TRBD1 matching 9 bases. The CDR3 has 16 amino acids. Germline CDR1 and CDR2: MDHEN and SYDVKM. The ends lost 7 bases at V and 2 bases at J; junction bases unmatched: 11. The CDR3 DNA follows: TGTGCCAGCACGATGGGTACCGGGACAGGGAACTATGGCTACACCTTC. It codes for CASTMGTGTGNYGYTF.

The genes are TRBV19 and TRBJ2-1; TRBD1 matches 7 bases. The CDR3 has 17 residues. CDR1 and CDR2 from the germline V gene are LNHDA and SQIVND (reference sequence). V shed 5 bases and J 9 bases; nucleotides not matched to a gene: 19. CDR3 loop: CASSFYSPGGTGSEQFF. The CDR3 nucleotides read TGTGCCAGTAGTTTCTACTCCCCAGGGGGTACGGGAAGTGAGCAGTTCTTC.

The chain links TRBV16 to TRBJ2-4, with D tentatively TRBD1 (6 bases). The CDR3 has 18 amino acids. Trimming shortened V by 4 bases and J by 0 bases, and 19 bases separated the two germline ends. CDR1 and CDR2 from the germline V gene are KGHSY and FQNENV. CDR3 bases: TGTGCCAGCAGCCCTTGGTCACAGGGAAATATAGCCAAAAACATTCAGTACTTC. This translates into CASSPWSQGNIAKNIQYF.

The V and J genes are TRBV28 and TRBJ2-5; 9 nucleotides match TRBD2. Germline V gene data show CDR1 as MDHEN and CDR2 as SYDVKM. The CDR3 contains 15 residues. V lost 5 bases, J lost 5 bases, and 9 bases stayed unmatched. CDR3 amino acids: CASSPLAGASETQYF. Written as DNA, the CDR3 is TGTGCCAGCAGTCCATTAGCGGGAGCCTCTGAGACCCAGTACTTC.

The rearrangement joins TRBV28 to TRBJ1-5; no clear D. This CDR3 comprises 14 residues. Trimming removed 6 bases from V and 0 bases from J, with 9 bases in between. Germline-derived CDR1 and CDR2 are MDHEN and SYDVKM. CDR3 region: CASSRDYSNQPQHF. The CDR3 DNA reads TGTGCCAGCAGCCGTGACTATAGCAATCAGCCCCAGCATTTT.

V usage is TRBV7-9 and J usage is TRBJ2-7; TRBD2 matches 8 bases. This CDR3 is built from 14 residues. V lost 6 bases to trimming and J lost 7 bases; unmatched junction nucleotides: 11. CDR1 is SEHNR and CDR2 is FQNEAQ in the germline V gene (reference sequence). The CDR3 bases are TGTGCCAGCAGAAACGGGAGGGCCGAGGGGGAGCAGTACTTC. Translating gives CASRNGRAEGEQYF.

The chain joins TRBV5-1 to TRBJ1-2; D might be TRBD1 (6 bases). The CDR3 has 13 residues. Trimming left V 2 bases short and J 6 bases short, with 11 bases between. Germline CDR1 is SGHRS and CDR2 is YFSETQ. CDR3 sequence (DNA): TGCGCCAGCAGCTTTACAGGGAACAATGGCTACACCTTC. Translation gives CASSFTGNNGYTF.

The chain employs TRBV4-1 and TRBJ2-7, with 9 bases lining up with TRBD2. CDR1 and CDR2 (germline): MGHRA, YSYEKL. The length of the CDR3 is 15 residues. Trimming took 9 bases from V and 0 from J; bases not matched to a gene: 9. CDR3 sequence reads: CASTRGAGGSYEQYF. CDR3 in DNA: TGCGCCAGTACCCGGGGAGCGGGAGGCTCCTACGAGCAGTACTTC.

V is TRBV7-2 and J is TRBJ2-1, with TRBD1 identical over 8 bases. This CDR3 spans 18 amino acids. The V gene's germline CDR1 is SGHTA and CDR2 FQGNSA. V dropped 0 bases and J dropped 1; count of bases not matched to a gene: 8. CDR3 loop: CASSLAGTGFRSYNEQFF. Written as DNA, the CDR3 is TGTGCCAGCAGCTTAGCGGGGACAGGTTTTCGTTCCTACAATGAGCAGTTCTTC.

The genes are TRBV5-1 and TRBJ1-5; D might be TRBD1 (5 bases). V lost 0 bases to trimming and J lost 5 bases, with 12 bases between them. Looked up from germline, CDR1 is SGHRS and CDR2 is YFSETQ. There are 15 residues in the CDR3. The CDR3 DNA is TGCGCCAGCAGCTTGGAAGGCAGGGCCGATCAGCCCCAGCATTTT. It specifies CASSLEGRADQPQHF.

The chain is built from TRBV2 and TRBJ2-3; 12 bases line up with TRBD2. V shed 6 bases and J 4 bases; nucleotides not matched to a gene: 8. CDR1 and CDR2 from the germline V gene are SNHLY and FYNNEI. The CDR3 is 16 residues long. The CDR3 coding sequence is TGTGCCAGCAGCGGCACTAGCGGGGGGATCGCAGATACGCAGTATTTT. Translating it yields CASSGTSGGIADTQYF.

V gene TRBV6-4 combines with J gene TRBJ1-5; the D gene is possibly TRBD1 (6 bases). Per the germline V gene, CDR1 is MRHNA and CDR2 is SNTAGT. The CDR3 contains 17 residues. The germline V and J ends were trimmed by 6 bases and 0 bases, with 18 bases remaining between them. The CDR3: CASSVTPRGYSNQPQHF. In DNA form, the CDR3 reads TGTGCCAGCAGCGTTACACCCAGGGGATATAGCAATCAGCCCCAGCATTTT.

In DNA form, the CDR3 reads TGTGCCAGCAGCCCTCGTGACGGGAGGGCCCGAAATGAGCAGTTCTTC. Its protein is CASSPRDGRARNEQFF. This chain connects TRBV7-3 to TRBJ2-1; TRBD2 matches at 8 bases. J lost 7 bases, V lost 5 bases, and 13 bases had no gene match. This CDR3 has 16 residues. Looked up from germline, CDR1 is SGHTA and CDR2 is FQGTGA.

This clone was detected only once. This chain links TRBV5-8 with TRBJ1-4, with D possibly TRBD1 on 6 matching bases. The V and J ends lost 6 bases and 8 bases respectively, with 20 bases between them. Per the germline V gene, CDR1 is SGHTS and CDR2 is YDEGEE. The CDR3 is 15 residues long. As DNA, the CDR3 is TGTGCCAGCACCGATGCGCCGGGCAGGGGAGAAAAACTGTTTTTT. Its translation is CASTDAPGRGEKLFF.

In DNA, the CDR3 is TGCAGCGTTGAACTGGGACAGGGGTACCAAGAGACCCAGTACTTC. It yields the protein CSVELGQGYQETQYF. The chain uses TRBV29-1 and TRBJ2-5; 10 nucleotides match TRBD1. Germline loops: CDR1 SQVTM, CDR2 ANQGSEA. V lost 2 bases and J lost 0; bases outside the gene matches: 3. This CDR3 spans 15 amino acids. Using reference TRBV29-1 and TRBJ2-5 for the parts outside the CDR3, the full variable domain is SAVISQKPSRDICQRGTSLTIQCQVDSQVTMMFWYRQQPGQSLTLIATANQGSEATYESGFVIDKFPISRPNLTFSTLTVSNMSPEDSSIYLCSVELGQGYQETQYFGPGTRLLVL.

The rearrangement joins TRBV19 to TRBJ2-2; the D is unclear. Germline V gene lookup returns CDR1 LNHDA and CDR2 SQIVND (reference sequence). V was shortened by 3 bases and J by 5 bases, with 16 bases between the two germline ends. The CDR3 loop spans 16 amino acids. CDR3 nucleotides: TGTGCCAGTAGTATCCCCCAGGCGCCCAGGACCGGGGAGCTGTTTTTT. Its translation is CASSIPQAPRTGELFF.

This rearrangement joins TRBV7-3 to TRBJ2-1; TRBD2 agrees at 8 bases. Germline values: CDR1 SGHTA, CDR2 FQGTGA. Unmatched junction bases numbered 6, after V lost 5 bases and J lost 3 bases. This CDR3 contains 15 residues. DNA for the CDR3: TGTGCCAGCAGCCCAAGCGGGGGCAACTACAATGAGCAGTTCTTC. This encodes CASSPSGGNYNEQFF.

This chain joins TRBV7-6 and TRBJ1-2; the match to TRBD1 covers 7 bases. The CDR3 has 14 amino acids. Per germline, CDR1 SGHVS and CDR2 FNYEAQ. The junction had 7 bases not matched to a gene; V was cut back by 1 base and J by 8 bases. For the CDR3, the DNA is TGTGCCAGCAGCTTAGTACCACAGGGGTCGGGCTACACCTTC. It specifies CASSLVPQGSGYTF.

This chain joins TRBV28 and TRBJ1-1; D is possibly TRBD1 (6 bases). The germline V gene has CDR1 MDHEN and CDR2 SYDVKM. The CDR3 consists of 17 residues. Trimming cost V 3 bases and J 5 bases, with 22 bases left between them. CDR3 coding DNA: TGTGCCAGCAGTTTGTCCAGGGGCGCGGGGGGGCAAACTGAAGCTTTCTTT. Its translation: CASSLSRGAGGQTEAFF.

This chain uses TRBV9 with TRBJ2-7; 9 bases match TRBD1. Germline assignment: CDR1 SGDLS and CDR2 YYNGEE. This CDR3 is built from 14 residues. J lost 5 bases, V lost 3 bases, and 6 bases had no gene match. Here the CDR3 reads CASSAPTGGDEQYF. Written as DNA, the CDR3 is TGTGCCAGCAGCGCCCCTACAGGGGGCGACGAGCAGTACTTC. The entire variable domain, with the rest obtained from reference TRBV9 and TRBJ2-7, is as follows: DSGVTQTPKHLITATGQRVTLRCSPRSGDLSVYWYQQSLDQGLQFLIQYYNGEERAKGNILERFSAQQFPDLHSELNLSSLELGDSALYFCASSAPTGGDEQYFGPGTRLTVT.

This clone was seen a handful of times. This chain's CDR3 is CAIRDREETQYF. Here the CDR3 DNA reads TGTGCCATCAGGGACAGGGAAGAGACCCAGTACTTC. The J gene is TRBJ2-5, the V gene TRBV10-3, with 8 bases aligning to TRBD1. Germline assignment: CDR1 ENHRY and CDR2 SYGVKD. The CDR3 loop spans 12 amino acids. The ends lost 6 bases at V and 3 bases at J; junction bases unmatched: 0.

The chain is built from TRBV5-6 and TRBJ2-7; 9 bases fit TRBD1. The V gene end was trimmed by 3 bases and the J gene end by 5 bases; junction bases not matched to a gene: 6. The V gene's germline CDR1 is SGHDT and CDR2 YYEEEE. This CDR3 is built from 14 residues. This CDR3 reads CASSSGTGTHEQYF. CDR3 bases: TGTGCCAGCAGCTCCGGGACAGGGACCCACGAGCAGTACTTC.

The CDR3 DNA sequence: TGCGCCAGCAGCACTTCACTAGCGGGAAGCTACAATGAGCAGTTCTTC. Its translation is CASSTSLAGSYNEQFF. The chain couples TRBV5-1 to TRBJ2-1, with TRBD2 matching 10 bases. CDR1 is SGHRS, CDR2 YFSETQ, per germline. The junction had 7 bases not matched to a gene; V was cut back by 4 bases and J by 3 bases. The CDR3 covers 16 residues.

This chain connects TRBV5-1 to TRBJ1-1; TRBD1 might be the D (6 bases). CDR3 length equals 12 residues. The germline V gene has CDR1 SGHRS and CDR2 YFSETQ. Trimming took off 7 bases at V and 3 bases at J, with 10 bases between the two ends. This chain's CDR3 is CASRDTDTEAFF. CDR3 DNA: TGCGCCAGCCGGGACACAGACACTGAAGCTTTCTTT.

V gene TRBV12-2 combines with J gene TRBJ2-7; the table's D call, TRBD2, has no DNA check behind it. TRBV12-2 counts as a pseudogene. This CDR3 contains 12 residues. The CDR3 reads CAWEREGNEQYF. The CDR3 DNA is TGTGCCTGGGAGCGGGAGGGGAACGAGCAGTACTTC.

The V call is TRBV25-1, the J call TRBJ1-1, with unresolved D. The CDR3 consists of 16 residues. V gave up 3 bases and J gave up 3 bases, with 17 bases separating them. Germline-derived CDR1 and CDR2 are MGHDK and SYGVNS. CDR3 nucleotides: TGTGCCAGCAGTGACGCTCGAGGATATCTAGACACTGAAGCTTTCTTT. As protein: CASSDARGYLDTEAFF.

V is TRBV7-3 and J is TRBJ2-1; 11 bases are a match to TRBD2. The germline gives CDR1 SGHTA, CDR2 FQGTGA. J was trimmed by 6 bases and V by 3 bases; bases with no gene match: 7. This CDR3 has 16 amino acids. In DNA, the CDR3 is TGTGCCAGCAGCTTTCGAAGGGGACTAGCGGCCAATGAGCAGTTCTTC. This gives the protein CASSFRRGLAANEQFF.

The chain carries TRBV7-9 and TRBJ2-7; 8 bases line up with TRBD2. Germline loops: CDR1 SEHNR, CDR2 FQNEAQ (reference sequence). This CDR3 region has 15 residues. The CDR3 DNA follows: TGTGCGGCTTCGGGGAGCGGGAGATTCTCCTACGAGCAGTACTTC. This gives the protein CAASGSGRFSYEQYF.